This T cell receptor beta chain was identified in a study of PD-1 blockade in classical Hodgkin lymphoma. As for time point: cycle 4 day 1 (C4D1), after more than five weeks of nivolumab. Each of the patients experienced relapse following autologous stem cell transplantation, and their brentuximab vedotin exposure differed. The CDR3 is 15 amino acids. Per the germline V gene, CDR1 is MDHEN and CDR2 is SYDVKM. Germline trimming cut 7 bases from V and 4 bases from J; bases unmatched to any gene: 5. Measured with immunoSEQ multiplex PCR; TCRdb has only the in-frame clones, and not every one. The table includes some 25,000 clones, approximately 70% detected once.

The rearrangement uses TRBV28 and TRBJ2-2; TRBD2 matches 11 bases. This TCR derives from a human donor with classical Hodgkin lymphoma. Sequenced material: peripheral blood mononuclear cells (PBMCs), taken before the fourth cycle of nivolumab. CDR3 sequence (DNA): TGTGCCAGCACCCTTAGCGGGGGGGTCACCGGGGAGCTGTTTTTT. The encoded protein is CASTLSGGVTGELFF.